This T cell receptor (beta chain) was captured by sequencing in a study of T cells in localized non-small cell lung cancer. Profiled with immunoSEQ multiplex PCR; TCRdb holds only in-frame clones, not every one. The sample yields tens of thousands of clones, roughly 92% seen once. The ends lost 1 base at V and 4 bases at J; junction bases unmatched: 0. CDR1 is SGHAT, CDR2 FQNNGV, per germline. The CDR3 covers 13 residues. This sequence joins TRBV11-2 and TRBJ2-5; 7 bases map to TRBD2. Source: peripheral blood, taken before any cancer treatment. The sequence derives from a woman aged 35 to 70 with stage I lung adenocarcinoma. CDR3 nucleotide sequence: TGTGCCAGCAGCTTAGGACTAGCAGAGACCCAGTACTTC. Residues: CASSLGLAETQYF.